This TCR beta chain stems from a study of blood T cells in healthy people across ages. J lost 3 bases, V lost 6 bases, and 6 bases had no gene match. The CDR3 length is 15 residues. Germline V gene data show CDR1 as DFQATT and CDR2 as SNEGSKA (reference sequence). Then a second PCR, running about 7 to 11 cycles, was carried out with a sample-barcoded 5' primer and a J-beta primer mix. All samples gave at least 2.5 million CDR3-containing paired-end reads. MiXCR, applied by TCRdb to the 5' RACE reads, yields one record per CDR3 protein. The sample has fewer than 800,000 distinct CDR3 sequences, 45% to 50% seen once.

The material sequenced was blood. This sequence joins TRBV20-1 and TRBJ2-3, with 13 bases matching TRBD2. This sequence originates from a woman aged 60-75 years in good health. CDR3 loop: CSANPTSGRTDTQYF. In DNA form, the CDR3 reads TGCAGTGCAAACCCGACTAGCGGGAGGACAGATACGCAGTATTTT.